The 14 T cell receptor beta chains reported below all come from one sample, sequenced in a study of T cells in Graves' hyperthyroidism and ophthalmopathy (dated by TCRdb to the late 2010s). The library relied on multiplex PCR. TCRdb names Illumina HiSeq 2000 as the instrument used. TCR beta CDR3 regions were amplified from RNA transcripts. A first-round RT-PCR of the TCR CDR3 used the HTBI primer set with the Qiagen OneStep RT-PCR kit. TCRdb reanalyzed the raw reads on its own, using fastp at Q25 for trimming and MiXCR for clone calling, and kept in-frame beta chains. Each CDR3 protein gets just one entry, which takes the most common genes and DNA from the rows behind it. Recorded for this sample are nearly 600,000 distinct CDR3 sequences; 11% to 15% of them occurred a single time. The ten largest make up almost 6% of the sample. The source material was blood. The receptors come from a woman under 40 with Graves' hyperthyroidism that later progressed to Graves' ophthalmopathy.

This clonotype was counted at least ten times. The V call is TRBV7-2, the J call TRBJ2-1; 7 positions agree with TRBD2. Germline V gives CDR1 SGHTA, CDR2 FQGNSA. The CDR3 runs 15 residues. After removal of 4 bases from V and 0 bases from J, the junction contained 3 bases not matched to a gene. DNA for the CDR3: TGTGCCAGCAGCTACGGGACTACCTCCTACAATGAGCAGTTCTTC. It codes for CASSYGTTSYNEQFF.

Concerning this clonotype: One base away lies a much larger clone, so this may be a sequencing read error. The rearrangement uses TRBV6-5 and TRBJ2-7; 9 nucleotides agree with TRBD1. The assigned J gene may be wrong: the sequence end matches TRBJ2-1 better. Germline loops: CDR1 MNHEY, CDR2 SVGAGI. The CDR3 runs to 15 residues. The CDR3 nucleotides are TGTGCCAGCAGATATGGGACAGGGTCCTCCTACGAGCAGTTCTTC. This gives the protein CASRYGTGSSYEQFF.

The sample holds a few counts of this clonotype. The CDR3 reads CAGTGGHHYGYTF. The DNA for the CDR3 is TGTGCCGGGACGGGGGGTCATCACTATGGCTACACCTTC. The chain links TRBV5-8 to TRBJ1-2; D perhaps matches TRBD1 (5 bases). Germline V gives CDR1 SGHTS, CDR2 YDEGEE. The V end was cut by 10 bases, the J end by 3 bases, with 16 bases between. The CDR3 totals 13 residues.

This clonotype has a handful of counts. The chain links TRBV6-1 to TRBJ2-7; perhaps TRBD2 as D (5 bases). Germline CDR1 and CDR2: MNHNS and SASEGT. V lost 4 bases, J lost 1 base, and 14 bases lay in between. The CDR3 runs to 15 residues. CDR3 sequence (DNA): TGTGCCAGCAGTGGAGTTCCCAGGAGGTCCTACGAGCAGTACTTC. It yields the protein CASSGVPRRSYEQYF.

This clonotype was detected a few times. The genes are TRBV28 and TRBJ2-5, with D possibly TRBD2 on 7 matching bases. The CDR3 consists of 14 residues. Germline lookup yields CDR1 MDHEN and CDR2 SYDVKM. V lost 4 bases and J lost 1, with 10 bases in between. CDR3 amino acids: CASSSGGFQETQYF. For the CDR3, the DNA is TGTGCCAGCAGTTCGGGGGGCTTCCAAGAGACCCAGTACTTC. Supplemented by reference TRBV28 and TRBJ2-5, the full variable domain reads DVKVTQSSRYLVKRTGEKVFLECVQDMDHENMFWYRQDPGLGLRLIYFSYDVKMKEKGDIPEGYSVSREKKERFSLILESASTNQTSMYLCASSSGGFQETQYFGPGTRLLVL.

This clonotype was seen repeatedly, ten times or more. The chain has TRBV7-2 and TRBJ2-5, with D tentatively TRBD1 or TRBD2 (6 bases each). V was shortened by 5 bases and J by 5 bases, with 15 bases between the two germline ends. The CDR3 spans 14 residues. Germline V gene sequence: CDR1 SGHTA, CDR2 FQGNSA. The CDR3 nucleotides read TGTGCCAGCAGCCCTACGTGGGGGGCGGAGACCCAGTACTTC. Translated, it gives CASSPTWGAETQYF.

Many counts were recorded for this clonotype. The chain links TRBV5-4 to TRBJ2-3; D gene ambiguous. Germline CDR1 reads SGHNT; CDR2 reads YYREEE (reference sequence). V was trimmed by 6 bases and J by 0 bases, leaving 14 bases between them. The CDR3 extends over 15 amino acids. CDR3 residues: CASTLVSSSTDTQYF. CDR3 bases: TGTGCCAGCACTCTTGTGAGTTCTAGCACAGATACGCAGTATTTT.

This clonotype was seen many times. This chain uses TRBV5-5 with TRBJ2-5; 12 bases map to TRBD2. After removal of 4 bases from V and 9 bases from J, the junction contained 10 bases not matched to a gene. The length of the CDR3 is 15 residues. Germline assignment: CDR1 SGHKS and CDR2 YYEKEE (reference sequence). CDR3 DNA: TGTGCCAGCAGCCAGGGACTAGCGGGTGGAGGGGCCCAGTACTTC. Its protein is CASSQGLAGGGAQYF.

The CDR3 spells CASSLSRAGYEQFF. As DNA, the CDR3 is TGTGCCAGCAGCTTATCGAGGGCAGGGTATGAGCAGTTCTTC. The J gene is TRBJ2-1, the V gene TRBV11-2, with D perhaps matching TRBD1 or TRBD2 (5 bases each). This CDR3 spans 14 amino acids. Trimming took 2 bases from V and 8 from J, leaving 13 bases between them. CDR1 and CDR2 (germline): SGHAT, FQNNGV.

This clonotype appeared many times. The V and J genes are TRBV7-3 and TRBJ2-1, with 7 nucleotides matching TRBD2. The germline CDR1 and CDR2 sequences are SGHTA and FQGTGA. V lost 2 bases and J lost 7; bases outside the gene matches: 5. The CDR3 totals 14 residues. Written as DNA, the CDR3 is TGTGCCAGCAGCTTACGGCGGGAGAGTAATGAGCAGTTCTTC. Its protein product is CASSLRRESNEQFF. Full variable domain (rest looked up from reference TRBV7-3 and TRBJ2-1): GAGVSQTPSNKVTEKGKYVELRCDPISGHTALYWYRQSLGQGPEFLIYFQGTGAADDSGLPNDRFFAVRPEGSVSTLKIQRTERGDSAVYLCASSLRRESNEQFFGPGTRLTVL.

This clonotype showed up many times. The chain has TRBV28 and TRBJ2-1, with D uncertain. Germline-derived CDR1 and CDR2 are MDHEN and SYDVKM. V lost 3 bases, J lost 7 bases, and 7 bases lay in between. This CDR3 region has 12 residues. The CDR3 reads CASSLILNEQFF. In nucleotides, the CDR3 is TGTGCCAGCAGTTTGATCCTGAATGAGCAGTTCTTC.

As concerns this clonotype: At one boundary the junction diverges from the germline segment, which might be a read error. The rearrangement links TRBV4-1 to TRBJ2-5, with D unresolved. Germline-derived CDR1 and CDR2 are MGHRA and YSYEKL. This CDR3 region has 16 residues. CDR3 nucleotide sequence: TGTGCCAGCAGCCAGGAAGGACCTTCCGACGGGGAGACCCAGTACTTC. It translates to CASSQEGPSDGETQYF.

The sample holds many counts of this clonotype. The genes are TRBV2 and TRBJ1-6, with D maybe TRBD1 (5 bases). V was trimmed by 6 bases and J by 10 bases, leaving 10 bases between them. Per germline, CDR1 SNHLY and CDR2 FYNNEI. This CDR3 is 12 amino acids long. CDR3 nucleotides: TGTGCCAGCAGGGTGGGGGTATCACCCCTCCACTTT. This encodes CASRVGVSPLHF.

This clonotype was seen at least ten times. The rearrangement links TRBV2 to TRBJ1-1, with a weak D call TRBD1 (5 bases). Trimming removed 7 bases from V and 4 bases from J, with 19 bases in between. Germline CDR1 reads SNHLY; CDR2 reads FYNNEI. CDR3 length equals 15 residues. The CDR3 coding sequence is TGTGCCAGCACTATACCCCAGGGCCCCTTCACTGAAGCTTTCTTT. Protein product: CASTIPQGPFTEAFF. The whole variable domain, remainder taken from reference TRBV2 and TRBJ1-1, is EPEVTQTPSHQVTQMGQEVILRCVPISNHLYFYWYRQILGQKVEFLVSFYNNEISEKSEIFDDQFSVERPDGSNFTLKIRSTKLEDSAMYFCASTIPQGPFTEAFFGQGTRLTVV.